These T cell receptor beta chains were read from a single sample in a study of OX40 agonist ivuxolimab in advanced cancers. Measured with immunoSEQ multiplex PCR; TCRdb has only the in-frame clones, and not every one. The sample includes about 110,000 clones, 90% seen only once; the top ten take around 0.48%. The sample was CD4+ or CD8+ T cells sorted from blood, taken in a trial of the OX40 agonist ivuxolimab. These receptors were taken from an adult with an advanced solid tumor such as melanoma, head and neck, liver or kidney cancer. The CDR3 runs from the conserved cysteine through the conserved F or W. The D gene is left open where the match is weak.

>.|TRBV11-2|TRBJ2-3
CASSLDLISTDTQYF
TGTGCCAGCAGCTTAGACCTAATCAGCACAGATACGCAGTATTTT
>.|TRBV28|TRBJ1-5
CASSAALNQPQHF
TGTGCCAGCAGTGCGGCTTTAAATCAGCCCCAGCATTTT
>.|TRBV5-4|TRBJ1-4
CASSFATGATNEKLFF
TGTGCCAGCAGCTTCGCCACAGGAGCAACTAATGAAAAACTGTTTTTT
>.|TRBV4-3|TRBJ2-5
CASSQNRDTKETQYF
TGCGCCAGCAGCCAAAACCGGGACACTAAAGAGACCCAGTACTTC
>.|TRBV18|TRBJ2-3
CASSQFRGLASTDTQYF
TGTGCCAGCTCACAGTTCAGGGGTCTAGCTAGCACAGATACGCAGTATTTT
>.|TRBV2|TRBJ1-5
CASSGGRYQPQHF
TGTGCCAGCAGTGGGGGGCGATATCAGCCCCAGCATTTT
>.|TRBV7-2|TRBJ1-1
CASSTGGISSEAFF
TGTGCCAGCAGCACGGGGGGGATATCGTCTGAAGCTTTCTTT
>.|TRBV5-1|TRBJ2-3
CASSLTGTSTDTQYF
TGCGCCAGCAGCTTGACCGGGACTAGCACAGATACGCAGTATTTT
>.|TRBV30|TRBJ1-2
CAWSEPVSSGGYTF
TGTGCCTGGAGTGAGCCAGTCTCTTCGGGTGGCTACACCTTC
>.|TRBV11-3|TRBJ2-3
CASSLGAKDTQYF
TGTGCCAGCAGCTTAGGGGCAAAAGATACGCAGTATTTT
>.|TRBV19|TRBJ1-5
CASSIDTGTSNQPQHF
TGTGCCAGTAGTATAGACACGGGAACGAGCAATCAGCCCCAGCATTTT
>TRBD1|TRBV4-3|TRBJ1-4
CASSLGTGGANEKLFF
TGCGCCAGCAGCCTAGGGACAGGGGGCGCAAATGAAAAACTGTTTTTT
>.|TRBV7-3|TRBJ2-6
CASSLSPGANVLTF
TGTGCCAGCAGCTTATCCCCTGGGGCCAACGTCCTGACTTTC